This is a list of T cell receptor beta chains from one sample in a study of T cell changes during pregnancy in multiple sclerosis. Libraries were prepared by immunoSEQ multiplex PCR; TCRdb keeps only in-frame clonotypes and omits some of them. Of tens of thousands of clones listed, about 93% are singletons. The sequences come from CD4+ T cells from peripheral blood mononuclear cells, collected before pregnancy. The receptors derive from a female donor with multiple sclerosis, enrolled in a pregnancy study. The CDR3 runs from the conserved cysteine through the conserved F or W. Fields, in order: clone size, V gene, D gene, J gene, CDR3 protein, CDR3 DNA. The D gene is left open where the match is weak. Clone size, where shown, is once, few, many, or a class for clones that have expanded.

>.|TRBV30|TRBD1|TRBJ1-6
CAWSVDRGNSPLHF
TGTGCCTGGAGTGTGGACAGGGGGAATTCACCCCTCCACTTT
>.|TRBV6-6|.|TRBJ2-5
CASSPRWGVETQYF
TGTGCCAGCAGTCCCAGATGGGGGGTAGAGACCCAGTACTTC
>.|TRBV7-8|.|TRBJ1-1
CASSILTEAFF
TGTGCCAGCAGCATTCTTACTGAAGCTTTCTTT
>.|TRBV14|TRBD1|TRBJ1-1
CASSQHRGSEAFF
TGTGCCAGCAGCCAGCACAGGGGCTCTGAAGCTTTCTTT
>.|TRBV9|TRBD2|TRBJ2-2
CASSVAALAGSGELFF
TGTGCCAGCAGCGTAGCTGCCCTAGCGGGATCCGGGGAGCTGTTTTTT
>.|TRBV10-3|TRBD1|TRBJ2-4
CTLLSWDSLAKNIQYF
TGTACCTTATTATCCTGGGACAGTCTAGCCAAAAACATTCAGTACTTC
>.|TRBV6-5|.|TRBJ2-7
CASSYGGNNYEQYF
TGTGCCAGCAGTTACGGGGGGAACAACTACGAGCAGTACTTC
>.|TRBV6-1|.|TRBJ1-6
CASSRGGAINSPLHF
TGTGCCAGCAGCCGAGGGGGGGCTATCAATTCACCCCTCCACTTT
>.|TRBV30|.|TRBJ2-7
CAWSRDNSYEQYF
TGTGCCTGGAGCCGGGACAACTCCTACGAGCAGTACTTC
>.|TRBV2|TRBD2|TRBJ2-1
CASSVLAGIHEQFF
TGTGCCAGCAGTGTACTAGCGGGTATCCATGAGCAGTTCTTC
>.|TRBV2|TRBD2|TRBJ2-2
CASRRTSGSPGELFF
TGTGCCAGCCGACGGACTAGCGGGAGTCCCGGGGAGCTGTTTTTT
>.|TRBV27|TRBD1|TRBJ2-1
CASSPRDRAYNEQFF
TGTGCCAGCAGCCCGAGGGACAGGGCCTACAATGAGCAGTTCTTC
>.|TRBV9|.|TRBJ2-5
CASSALEGGTQYF
TGTGCCAGCAGCGCTCTAGAAGGGGGGACCCAGTACTTC
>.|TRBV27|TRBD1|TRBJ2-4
CASSSSRQGAKNIQYF
TGTGCCAGCAGCTCATCCCGACAGGGGGCCAAAAACATTCAGTACTTC
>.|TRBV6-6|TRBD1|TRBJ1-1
CASSRTGVRMNTEAFF
TGTGCCAGCAGTCGAACAGGGGTAAGGATGAACACTGAAGCTTTCTTT
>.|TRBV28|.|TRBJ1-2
CASRGTMGYTF
TGTGCCAGCAGAGGCACTATGGGCTACACCTTC
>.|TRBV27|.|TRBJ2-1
CASRPRGVAATYNEQFF
TGTGCCAGCAGACCTAGGGGAGTAGCGGCCACCTACAATGAGCAGTTCTTC
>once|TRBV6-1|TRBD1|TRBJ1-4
CASTPGGSLGKLFF
TGTGCCAGCACGCCAGGGGGCTCATTGGGTAAACTGTTTTTT
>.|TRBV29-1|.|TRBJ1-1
CSVEGLTRTEAFF
TGCAGCGTTGAGGGACTGACCAGGACTGAAGCTTTCTTT